A single sample is the source of the 20 T cell receptor beta chains below, sequenced in a study of blood T cells in healthy people across ages. The use of a sample-barcoded 5' primer and a J-beta primer mix characterized a second PCR of roughly 7 to 12 cycles. TCRdb itself ran the 5' RACE reads through MiXCR, one entry per CDR3 protein. Among under 2 million distinct CDR3 sequences listed, about 31% were seen once. The sample was blood. The receptors were sampled from a young woman in good health.

This clonotype was seen repeatedly, ten times or more. CDR3: CASSLWGGSGSTDTQYF. The CDR3 nucleotides read TGTGCCAGCAGCTTATGGGGTGGTAGCGGGAGCACAGATACGCAGTATTTT. This chain connects TRBV7-2 to TRBJ2-3, with TRBD2 matching 7 bases. With V trimmed by 2 bases and J by 0 bases, 8 bases remained unmatched. The CDR3 consists of 17 residues. Germline V CDR1 and CDR2: SGHTA, FQGNSA.

This clonotype was observed a handful of times. The V and J genes are TRBV10-3 and TRBJ2-2; no clear D. The V gene's germline CDR1 is ENHRY and CDR2 SYGVKD. The CDR3 has 15 amino acids. The V and J ends lost 7 bases and 0 bases respectively, with 12 bases between them. DNA of the CDR3: TGTGCCATCAACTCGGGCCCCGCGAACACCGGGGAGCTGTTTTTT. This sequence encodes CAINSGPANTGELFF.

This chain links TRBV30 with TRBJ2-3, with 13 bases identical to TRBD2. Unmatched junction bases numbered 5, after V lost 2 bases and J lost 3 bases. The CDR3 totals 16 residues. Germline-derived CDR1 and CDR2 are GTSNPN and SVGIG (reference sequence). The chain's CDR3 is CAWSIGLAGVTDTQYF. The DNA for the CDR3 is TGTGCCTGGAGTATCGGACTAGCGGGGGTAACAGATACGCAGTATTTT.

V gene TRBV7-9 combines with J gene TRBJ2-2, with D perhaps TRBD2 (6 bases). Germline-derived CDR1 and CDR2 are SEHNR and FQNEAQ (reference sequence). CDR3 length: 15 residues. V was clipped by 5 bases and J by 0 bases, with 10 bases between them. CDR3 sequence reads: CASSTTRSNTGELFF. The CDR3 DNA follows: TGTGCCAGCAGCACGACTAGATCGAACACCGGGGAGCTGTTTTTT.

The J gene is TRBJ2-7, the V gene TRBV20-1, with D hard to call. The V and J ends lost 6 bases and 0 bases respectively, with 9 bases between them. This CDR3 comprises 12 residues. Per the germline V gene, CDR1 is DFQATT and CDR2 is SNEGSKA (reference sequence). The CDR3 coding sequence is TGCAGTGCCCCGTATAGCTCCTACGAGCAGTACTTC. Protein sequence: CSAPYSSYEQYF.

The chain couples TRBV20-1 to TRBJ2-1; no clear D. Trimming removed 3 bases at V and 9 bases at J, with 18 bases between. There are 14 residues in the CDR3. Germline values: CDR1 DFQATT, CDR2 SNEGSKA (reference sequence). The CDR3: CSARSPPLSSEQFF. The CDR3 DNA is TGCAGTGCTAGGAGTCCACCTCTATCCAGTGAGCAGTTCTTC.

This clonotype was seen once. At one of its ends the junction is not consistent with the germline gene, which may arise from a read error. V and J are TRBV2 and TRBJ2-6, with D tentatively TRBD1 (5 bases). The CDR3 has 16 residues. Germline CDR1 is SNHLY and CDR2 is FYNNEI. DNA for the CDR3: TGTGCCAGCAGCCCTCTAAAGGGCGGTGGGGCCAGCGTCCTGACTTTC. Encoded protein: CASSPLKGGGASVLTF.

The chain recombines TRBV2 with TRBJ2-7, with D possibly being TRBD1 or TRBD2 (5 bases each). Trimming pared 2 bases from V and 6 bases from J, leaving 8 bases between. Germline V gene sequence: CDR1 SNHLY, CDR2 FYNNEI. The CDR3 spans 12 residues. Here the CDR3 DNA reads TGTGCCAGCAGTGAACAGGGACCCGAGCAGTACTTC. Translation gives CASSEQGPEQYF.

This chain joins TRBV14 and TRBJ2-5; a weak D match, TRBD2 (6 bases). This CDR3 is built from 17 residues. From germline, CDR1 is SGHDN and CDR2 FVKESK. V lost 2 bases and J lost 1, with 17 bases in between. CDR3 bases: TGTGCCAGCAGCCAATTGGGACGGGAGAATCGCCAAGAGACCCAGTACTTC. This codes for CASSQLGRENRQETQYF.

This clonotype was observed a few times. V and J are TRBV5-1 and TRBJ2-7; the match to TRBD1 covers 9 bases. Germline lookup yields CDR1 SGHRS and CDR2 YFSETQ. The CDR3 runs to 13 residues. The junction had 3 bases not matched to a gene; V was cut back by 6 bases and J by 2 bases. In nucleotides, the CDR3 is TGCGCCAGCATCGGACAGGGGCCCTACGAGCAGTACTTC. It specifies CASIGQGPYEQYF.

The DNA of the CDR3 is TGTGCCAGCAGTTCAAGTAGTAGATACAACTATGGCTACACCTTC. Translating gives CASSSSSRYNYGYTF. V is TRBV7-9 and J is TRBJ1-2; D ambiguous. The CDR3 extends over 15 amino acids. The V gene lost 6 bases and the J gene lost 2 bases, with 16 bases spanning the gap. Germline CDR1 is SEHNR and CDR2 is FQNEAQ (reference sequence).

This clonotype was counted a few times. The rearrangement uses TRBV10-1 and TRBJ1-5; 9 bases agree with TRBD1. Germline loops: CDR1 WNHNN, CDR2 SYGVQD (reference sequence). The CDR3 runs 14 residues. With V trimmed by 8 bases and J by 5 bases, 7 bases remained unmatched. In DNA form, the CDR3 reads TGCGCCAGCGGCCGAAGGACAGGGGATCAGCCCCAGCATTTT. This sequence encodes CASGRRTGDQPQHF.

The CDR3: CASSQVGGTGVFMAQYF. In nucleotides, the CDR3 is TGTGCCAGCAGCCAAGTTGGCGGGACAGGGGTTTTTATGGCCCAGTACTTC. The gene calls are TRBV3-1 and TRBJ2-5; 10 bases are shared with TRBD1. J gave up 9 bases and V 1 base, and 14 bases lay outside the gene matches. This CDR3 has 17 residues. The germline CDR1 and CDR2 sequences are LGHDT and YNNKEL (reference sequence).

This clonotype was detected a few times. The chain couples TRBV28 to TRBJ2-4; D call uncertain. The CDR3 runs to 15 residues. In germline, CDR1 is MDHEN, CDR2 SYDVKM. Deletions cut 6 bases from V and 0 bases from J, with 12 bases between. The CDR3 region is CASSPPPLAKNIQYF. The CDR3 DNA reads TGTGCCAGCAGCCCTCCACCCTTAGCCAAAAACATTCAGTACTTC.

About this clonotype: The junction departs from germline at one end; a sequencing error may be responsible. V usage is TRBV9 and J usage is TRBJ1-1; D possibly corresponds to TRBD1 (5 bases). The CDR3 totals 15 residues. Germline CDR1 SGDLS, CDR2 YYNGEE. CDR3 residues: CASSVDGDPKTEAFF. The CDR3 DNA is TGCGCCAGCAGCGTAGATGGGGACCCAAAGACTGAAGCTTTCTTT.

The V gene is TRBV5-1, the J gene TRBJ2-1, with D uncertain. In germline, CDR1 is SGHRS, CDR2 YFSETQ. V shed 1 base and J shed 4 bases, with 9 bases lying between them. This CDR3 comprises 14 residues. The CDR3 sequence is CASSLRTKYNEQFF. CDR3 DNA sequence: TGCGCCAGCAGCTTGCGGACGAAGTACAATGAGCAGTTCTTC.

The rearrangement joins TRBV6-5 to TRBJ1-5, with TRBD1 matching over 10 bases. Germline V lookup: CDR1 MNHEY, CDR2 SVGAGI. This CDR3 contains 15 residues. Trimming removed 5 bases from V and 5 bases from J; junction bases left unmatched: 6. CDR3 bases: TGTGCCAGCAGTAGGGGGACAGGGGAGGATCAGCCCCAGCATTTT. Its protein is CASSRGTGEDQPQHF.

This clonotype was counted only a few times. The rearrangement joins TRBV5-1 to TRBJ2-7, with 14 bases matching TRBD2. Germline assignment: CDR1 SGHRS and CDR2 YFSETQ. This CDR3 has 20 amino acids. The V and J ends lost 0 bases and 0 bases, in that order; junction bases with no gene match: 11. CDR3: CASSLGTTSGRGASSYEQYF. The CDR3 region has the DNA TGCGCCAGCAGCTTGGGGACGACTAGCGGGAGGGGTGCTAGCTCCTACGAGCAGTACTTC.

This chain connects TRBV7-2 to TRBJ1-1, with 11 bases lining up with TRBD1. CDR1 and CDR2 from the germline V gene are SGHTA and FQGNSA. Trimming at V came to 3 bases and at J to 10 bases, leaving 7 bases not matched to a gene. The CDR3 sequence is 14 residues long. The CDR3 protein is CASSFRTGGSPAFF. CDR3 nucleotides: TGTGCCAGCAGCTTCCGGACAGGGGGCTCCCCAGCTTTCTTT.

CDR3 loop: CASSLYKNTEAFF. The CDR3 DNA sequence: TGCGCCAGCAGCTTGTACAAGAACACTGAAGCTTTCTTT. The chain employs TRBV5-1 and TRBJ1-1; D is unresolved. The CDR3 runs to 13 residues. V shed 1 base and J shed 1 base, with 5 bases lying between them. Germline lookup yields CDR1 SGHRS and CDR2 YFSETQ. Complete variable domain (other parts from reference TRBV5-1 and TRBJ1-1): KAGVTQTPRYLIKTRGQQVTLSCSPISGHRSVSWYQQTPGQGLQFLFEYFSETQRNKGNFPGRFSGRQFSNSRSEMNVSTLELGDSALYLCASSLYKNTEAFFGQGTRLTVV.